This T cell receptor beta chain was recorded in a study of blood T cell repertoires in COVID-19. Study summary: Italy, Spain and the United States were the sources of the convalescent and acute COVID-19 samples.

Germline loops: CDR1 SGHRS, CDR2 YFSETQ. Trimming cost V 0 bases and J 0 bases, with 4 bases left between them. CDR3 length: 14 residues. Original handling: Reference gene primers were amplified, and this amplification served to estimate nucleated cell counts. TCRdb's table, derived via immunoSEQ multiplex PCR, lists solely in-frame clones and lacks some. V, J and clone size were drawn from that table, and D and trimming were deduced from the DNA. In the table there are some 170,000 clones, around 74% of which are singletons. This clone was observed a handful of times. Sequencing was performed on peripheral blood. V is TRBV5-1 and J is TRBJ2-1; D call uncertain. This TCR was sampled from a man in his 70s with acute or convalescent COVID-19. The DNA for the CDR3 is TGCGCCAGCAGCTTGGAGAGCTCCTACAATGAGCAGTTCTTC. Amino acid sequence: CASSLESSYNEQFF. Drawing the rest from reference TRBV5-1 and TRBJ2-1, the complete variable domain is KAGVTQTPRYLIKTRGQQVTLSCSPISGHRSVSWYQQTPGQGLQFLFEYFSETQRNKGNFPGRFSGRQFSNSRSEMNVSTLELGDSALYLCASSLESSYNEQFFGPGTRLTVL.